This T cell receptor beta chain was observed in a study of T cells in Graves' hyperthyroidism and ophthalmopathy (dated by TCRdb to between 2017 and 2020). The study in broad terms: Peripheral blood samples were taken at the time of initial diagnosis, prior to any treatment. An independent validation cohort of 18 to 20 hyperthyroidism patients and 17 patients who later progressed to ophthalmopathy tested prospective prediction of ophthalmopathy. Once sampling was done, hyperthyroidism patients were given methimazole at a starting dose of 30 mg daily, whereas ophthalmopathy patients were given high-dose intravenous methylprednisolone. The study also compared thyroid tissue and blood T-cell repertoires from 6 or 7 Graves' hyperthyroidism patients. A discovery cohort of roughly 100 patients, about 40 with Graves' ophthalmopathy and approximately 57 with stable Graves' hyperthyroidism, was used to find distinguishing TCR V-J signatures. The paper describes TCR Vbeta CDR3 sequencing of 135 peripheral blood samples, made up of some 42 ophthalmopathy patients, 70 to 75 hyperthyroidism patients and some 17 progressor patients. For training and testing, the 100 or so patients in the discovery cohort were randomly divided in a 7:3 ratio. Broad study findings and their caveats: Sample size was not statistically predetermined, and investigators were not blinded to group allocation. Ophthalmopathy was separated from stable hyperthyroidism by a 13 V-J signature model, with about 86% sensitivity and about 81% specificity obtained in cross-validation and 80%/75% obtained in testing. Most expanded thyroid clonotypes (frequency above 0.001) were also found in blood, which suggests that blood repertoires may mirror thyroid immune responses. In validation, the model predicted progression to ophthalmopathy with over 60% sensitivity and 72% to 85% specificity, a median of roughly seven months before onset.

CDR1 and CDR2 are read off the germline V gene (reference sequence) as SEHNR and FQNEAQ. Spanning cysteine to phenylalanine, the CDR3 consists of 15 amino acids. This entry keeps only the CDR3 DNA: 45 bases, framed from base 1. Clipping removes 2 bases from V and 6 bases from J, with 7 as the unmatched junction base count. Amplification of TCR beta CDR3 regions was carried out from RNA transcripts. A first-round RT-PCR of the TCR CDR3 used the HTBI primer set with the Qiagen OneStep RT-PCR kit. Libraries were constructed in a second round of multiplex PCR, after which size selection and purification were performed. The libraries were sequenced on an Illumina HiSeq2000 using paired-end 100 bp reads. Regarding the original processing steps: SOAPnuke was used to process the raw data, throwing out any read that contained adapters or uncalled bases, had a mean Phred below 15, or lacked an exact constant-primer or identifier match. High-quality paired reads were merged with COPE v1.2.5, and unique nucleotide sequences were defined as clonotypes. Clonotypes were aligned to IMGT TRBV, TRBD and TRBJ reference segments using MiTCR v1.1. Analysis was restricted to V-J combinations with a frequency above 0.0001, which covered roughly 99% of repertoires. A TCS score was defined as the ratio of F50 (clonal expansion) to E x V (chaos), with BLOSUM62-based TCRdist applied between CDR3 peptides within each V-J. Welch's t-statistics and random forest reduced fewer than 600 V-J features to about 13, which were used in a naive Bayes classifier (R e1071). Clones were called with MiXCR by TCRdb after fastp trimmed the public reads at Q25, and only in-frame beta chains were retained. For every CDR3 protein sequence, its rows merge into one entry that carries the most common genes and DNA. The V and J calls were determined by TCRdb, not by the authors. The sample includes 150,000 to 200,000 distinct CDR3 sequences, with less than 10% observed a single time. The leading ten clones occupy around 20% of the sample.

Of note for this clonotype: Its specific antigen is unknown. No much larger clone exists at a distance of one base, and base qualities are not known.

Hyperthyroidism patients were newly diagnosed, had a disease duration of under 2 months, and were aged 18 to 65 years. Exclusion was applied to patients with uncontrolled infections, other autoimmune diseases, pregnancy or lactation. Clinical symptoms, serum thyroxine and TRAb, thyroid ultrasound, and orbital computed tomography formed the basis for the diagnoses. Blood from progressor patients was collected at the time of first diagnosis with hyperthyroidism, before any ophthalmopathy symptoms had appeared. PBMCs were isolated from around 10 ml of fresh peripheral blood by Ficoll-Paque density gradient centrifugation. Progressor patients were defined as those initially diagnosed with Graves' hyperthyroidism in whom ophthalmopathy developed during follow-up. Total RNA was extracted with Trizol reagent, and quality was checked on an Agilent 2100 Bioanalyzer.

This clonotype was sampled from a woman between 18 and 29 years old with Graves' hyperthyroidism that later progressed to Graves' ophthalmopathy. The sequenced sample consisted of blood. The V and J genes are TRBV7-9 and TRBJ2-7; 10 bases in between match TRBD2. Here is the DNA: TGTGCCAGCAGCTTACCCGGGACTAGCGTCTCCGAGCAGTACTTC. Its translation is CASSLPGTSVSEQYF.